This T cell receptor beta chain was captured in a study of cytomegalovirus exposure and HLA in healthy donors. This CDR3 comprises 16 residues. The V end was cut by 6 bases, the J end by 0 bases, with 16 bases between. CDR1 is MDHEN, CDR2 SYDVKM, per germline. The sample holds one count of this clone. Its target is unknown. Study findings and constraints: CMV serostatus was the sole immune exposure data available.

Primers included in the PCR were 60 Vbeta and 13 Jbeta primers. Some clones are missing from TCRdb's copy, which holds only in-frame ones; the method was immunoSEQ multiplex PCR. Among about 170,000 clones, about 85% were seen once, and the ten largest hold 1%. The sample comprised PBMCs. The chain recombines TRBV28 with TRBJ2-3, with D possibly TRBD2 on 6 matching bases. This receptor was taken from a boy between 2 and 10 years old in good health and CMV-seronegative. CDR3 residues: CASRGGLPVSTDTQYF. Here the CDR3 DNA reads TGTGCCAGCAGGGGAGGTCTTCCGGTTAGCACAGATACGCAGTATTTT.